Given below is one T cell receptor beta chain in context. The data were taken from a study of blood T cell repertoires in COVID-19. About the research overall: The United States, Italy and Spain were the sources of the acute and convalescent COVID-19 samples. Sources were T cells, B-cell-depleted T cells, or PBMCs; the material itself was cDNA or gDNA.

V dropped 5 bases and J dropped 6 bases, with 15 bases sitting between them. The germline gives CDR1 LGHDT, CDR2 YNNKEL (reference sequence). The CDR3 covers 14 residues. Original analysis: From reference gene primer amplification, estimates of nucleated cell counts were derived. The assay was immunoSEQ multiplex PCR, and TCRdb's table has in-frame clones only and misses some. V, J and clone size derive from that table, while D and trimming were established from the DNA sequence. The top ten clones hold 3.5% to 4.5% of a sample with 200,000 to 300,000 clones, roughly 86% of them seen once. This sequence originates from a man aged 50 or older with acute or convalescent COVID-19. The sequenced material came from peripheral blood. This chain uses TRBV3-1 (or the pseudogene TRBV3-2) with TRBJ2-3; D unclear. The CDR3 loop is CASSRHGLGDTQYF. The CDR3 DNA sequence: TGTGCCAGCAGCAGACACGGATTGGGTGATACGCAGTATTTT.